This T cell receptor (beta chain) emerged from a study of blood T cell repertoires in COVID-19. TCRdb keeps only in-frame clones here, not all; method: immunoSEQ multiplex PCR. The sample holds about 60,000 clones, 82% seen once. CDR1 is SGHVS, CDR2 FQNEAQ, per germline. Trimming left V 5 bases short and J 1 base short, with 3 bases between. The CDR3 length is 12 residues. The sample was peripheral blood. The V and J genes are TRBV7-8 and TRBJ2-1; no definite D call. The sequence was collected from a woman at least 80 years old with acute or convalescent COVID-19. In DNA form, the CDR3 reads TGTGCCAGCAGCCCATCCTACAATGAGCAGTTCTTC. Translation: CASSPSYNEQFF. Full variable domain (missing parts from reference TRBV7-8 and TRBJ2-1): GAGVSQSPRYKVAKRGQDVALRCDPISGHVSLFWYQQALGQGPEFLTYFQNEAQLDKSGLPSDRFFAERPEGSVSTLKIQRTQQEDSAVYLCASSPSYNEQFFGPGTRLTVL.